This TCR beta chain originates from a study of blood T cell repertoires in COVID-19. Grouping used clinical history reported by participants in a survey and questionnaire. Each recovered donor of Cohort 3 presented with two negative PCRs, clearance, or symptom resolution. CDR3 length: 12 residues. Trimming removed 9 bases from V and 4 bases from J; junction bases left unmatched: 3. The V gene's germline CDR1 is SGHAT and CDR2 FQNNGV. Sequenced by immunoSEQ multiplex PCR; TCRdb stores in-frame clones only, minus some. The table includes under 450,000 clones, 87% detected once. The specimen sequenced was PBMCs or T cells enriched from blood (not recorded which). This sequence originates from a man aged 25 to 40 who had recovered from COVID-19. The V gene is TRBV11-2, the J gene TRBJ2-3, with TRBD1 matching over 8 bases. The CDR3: CASGQGADTQYF. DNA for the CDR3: TGTGCCAGTGGACAGGGAGCAGATACGCAGTATTTT.